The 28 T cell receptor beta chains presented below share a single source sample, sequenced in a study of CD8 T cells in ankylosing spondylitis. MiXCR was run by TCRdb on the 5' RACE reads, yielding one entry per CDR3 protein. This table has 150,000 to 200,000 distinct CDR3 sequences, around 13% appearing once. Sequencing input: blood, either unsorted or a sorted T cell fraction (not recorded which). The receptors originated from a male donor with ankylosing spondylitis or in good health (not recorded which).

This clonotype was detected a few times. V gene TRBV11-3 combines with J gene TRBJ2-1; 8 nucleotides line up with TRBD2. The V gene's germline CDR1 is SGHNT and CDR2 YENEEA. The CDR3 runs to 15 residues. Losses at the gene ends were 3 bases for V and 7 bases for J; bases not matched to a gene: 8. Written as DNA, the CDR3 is TGTGCCAGCAGCTTGCCCGAACTAGCGGAGAATGAGCAGTTCTTC. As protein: CASSLPELAENEQFF.

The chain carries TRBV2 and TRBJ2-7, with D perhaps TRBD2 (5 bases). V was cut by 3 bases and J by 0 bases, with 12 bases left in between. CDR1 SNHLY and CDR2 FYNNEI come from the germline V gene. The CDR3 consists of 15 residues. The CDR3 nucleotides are TGTGCCAGCAGTGATGGGCTAGCCCGCTCCTACGAGCAGTACTTC. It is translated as CASSDGLARSYEQYF.

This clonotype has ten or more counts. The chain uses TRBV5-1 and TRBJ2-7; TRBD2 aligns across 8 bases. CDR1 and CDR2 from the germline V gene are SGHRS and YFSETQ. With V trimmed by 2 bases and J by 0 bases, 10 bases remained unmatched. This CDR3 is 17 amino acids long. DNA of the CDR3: TGCGCCAGCAGCTTAGACGGAGCTAGCGGGCACTCCTACGAGCAGTACTTC. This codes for CASSLDGASGHSYEQYF. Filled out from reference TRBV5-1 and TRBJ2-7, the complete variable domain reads KAGVTQTPRYLIKTRGQQVTLSCSPISGHRSVSWYQQTPGQGLQFLFEYFSETQRNKGNFPGRFSGRQFSNSRSEMNVSTLELGDSALYLCASSLDGASGHSYEQYFGPGTRLTVT.

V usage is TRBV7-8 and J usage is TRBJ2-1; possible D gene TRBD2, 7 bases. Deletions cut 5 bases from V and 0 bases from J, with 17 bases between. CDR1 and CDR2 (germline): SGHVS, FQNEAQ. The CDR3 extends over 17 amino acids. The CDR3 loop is CASSPGAGVSSYNEQFF. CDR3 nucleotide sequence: TGTGCCAGCAGCCCAGGGGCGGGGGTGAGCTCCTACAATGAGCAGTTCTTC. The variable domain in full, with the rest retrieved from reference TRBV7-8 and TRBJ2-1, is GAGVSQSPRYKVAKRGQDVALRCDPISGHVSLFWYQQALGQGPEFLTYFQNEAQLDKSGLPSDRFFAERPEGSVSTLKIQRTQQEDSAVYLCASSPGAGVSSYNEQFFGPGTRLTVL.

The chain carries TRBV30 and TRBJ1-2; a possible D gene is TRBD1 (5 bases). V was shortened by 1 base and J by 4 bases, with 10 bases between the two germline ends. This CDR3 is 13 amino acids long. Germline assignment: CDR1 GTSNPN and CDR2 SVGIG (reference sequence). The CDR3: CAWSGGVGYGYTF. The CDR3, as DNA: TGTGCCTGGAGTGGGGGGGTCGGCTATGGCTACACCTTC.

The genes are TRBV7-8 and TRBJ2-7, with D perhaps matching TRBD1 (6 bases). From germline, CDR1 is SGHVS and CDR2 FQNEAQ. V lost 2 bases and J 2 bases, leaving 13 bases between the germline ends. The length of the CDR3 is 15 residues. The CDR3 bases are TGTGCCAGCAGCTTACCCCCGGGACAAGCCTACGAGCAGTACTTC. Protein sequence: CASSLPPGQAYEQYF.

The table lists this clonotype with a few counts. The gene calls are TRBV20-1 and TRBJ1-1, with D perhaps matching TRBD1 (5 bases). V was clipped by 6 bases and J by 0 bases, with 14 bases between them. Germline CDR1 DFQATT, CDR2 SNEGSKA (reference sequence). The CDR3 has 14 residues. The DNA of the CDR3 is TGCAGTGCCCCAGAGAAGGGGATGAACACTGAAGCTTTCTTT. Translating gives CSAPEKGMNTEAFF.

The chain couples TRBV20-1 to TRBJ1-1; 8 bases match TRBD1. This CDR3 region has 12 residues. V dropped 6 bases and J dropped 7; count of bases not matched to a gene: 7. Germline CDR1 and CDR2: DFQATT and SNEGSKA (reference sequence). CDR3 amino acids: CSADRVSGEAFF. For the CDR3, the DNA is TGCAGTGCGGACAGGGTTAGTGGTGAAGCTTTCTTT.

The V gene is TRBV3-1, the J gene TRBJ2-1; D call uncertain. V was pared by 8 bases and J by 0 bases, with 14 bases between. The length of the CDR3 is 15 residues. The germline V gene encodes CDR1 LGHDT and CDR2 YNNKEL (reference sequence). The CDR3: CASSKVVNSYNEQFF. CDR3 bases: TGTGCCAGCTCCAAGGTGGTCAACTCCTACAATGAGCAGTTCTTC.

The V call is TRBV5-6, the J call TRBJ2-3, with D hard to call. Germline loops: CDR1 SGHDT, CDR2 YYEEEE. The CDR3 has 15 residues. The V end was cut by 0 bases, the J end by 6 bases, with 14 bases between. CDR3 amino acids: CASSLVAGLVDTQYF. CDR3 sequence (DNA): TGTGCCAGCAGCTTGGTGGCAGGCCTTGTGGATACGCAGTATTTT.

CDR3 sequence reads: CASSLGGSGNQPQHF. CDR3 coding DNA: TGTGCCAGCAGTCTGGGGGGGTCAGGCAATCAGCCCCAGCATTTT. This chain uses TRBV12-3 or TRBV12-4 with TRBJ1-5, with a tentative D call TRBD1 (5 bases). Trimming removed 5 bases from V and 2 bases from J, with 13 bases in between. The CDR3 runs to 15 residues.

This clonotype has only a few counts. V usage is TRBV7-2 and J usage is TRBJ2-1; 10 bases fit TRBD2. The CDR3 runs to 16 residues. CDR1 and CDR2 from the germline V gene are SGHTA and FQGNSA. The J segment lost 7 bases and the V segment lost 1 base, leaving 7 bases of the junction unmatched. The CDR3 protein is CASSLGAYSGRNEQFF. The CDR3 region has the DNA TGTGCCAGCAGCTTAGGAGCCTATAGCGGGAGGAATGAGCAGTTCTTC.

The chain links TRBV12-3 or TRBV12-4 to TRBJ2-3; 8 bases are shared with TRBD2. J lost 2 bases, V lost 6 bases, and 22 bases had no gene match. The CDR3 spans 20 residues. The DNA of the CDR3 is TGTGCCAGCAGCCGGGGCAGTAGCGGGGCGGCGGAGGGCCTCACAGATACGCAGTATTTT. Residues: CASSRGSSGAAEGLTDTQYF.

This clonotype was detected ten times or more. Here the CDR3 reads CASSLELSHEQYF. DNA of the CDR3: TGCGCCAGCAGCTTGGAGCTTAGCCACGAGCAGTACTTC. J is TRBJ2-7 and V is TRBV5-1; the D is unclear. This CDR3 spans 13 amino acids. Trimming stripped 0 bases from V and 5 bases from J, with 9 bases between. The germline CDR1 and CDR2 sequences are SGHRS and YFSETQ. The full variable domain, rest sourced from reference TRBV5-1 and TRBJ2-7, is KAGVTQTPRYLIKTRGQQVTLSCSPISGHRSVSWYQQTPGQGLQFLFEYFSETQRNKGNFPGRFSGRQFSNSRSEMNVSTLELGDSALYLCASSLELSHEQYFGPGTRLTVT.

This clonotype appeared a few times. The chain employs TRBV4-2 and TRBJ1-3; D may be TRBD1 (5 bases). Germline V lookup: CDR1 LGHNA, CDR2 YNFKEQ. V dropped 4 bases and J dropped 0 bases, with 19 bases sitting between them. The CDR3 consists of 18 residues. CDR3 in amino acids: CASSLNARGKSSGNTIYF. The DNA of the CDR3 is TGTGCCAGCAGCCTCAACGCAAGGGGAAAAAGCTCTGGAAACACCATATATTTT.

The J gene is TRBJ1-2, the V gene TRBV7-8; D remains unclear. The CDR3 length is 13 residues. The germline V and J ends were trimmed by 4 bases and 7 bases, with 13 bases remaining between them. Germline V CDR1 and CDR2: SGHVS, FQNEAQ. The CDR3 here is CASSSPGSAGYTF. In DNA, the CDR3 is TGTGCCAGCAGCTCACCCGGGAGTGCTGGCTACACCTTC.

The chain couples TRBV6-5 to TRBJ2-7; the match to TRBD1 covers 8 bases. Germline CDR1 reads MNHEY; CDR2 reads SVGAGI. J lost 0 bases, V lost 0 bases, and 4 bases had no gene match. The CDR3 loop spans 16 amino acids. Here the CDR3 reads CASSYSTGEASYEQYF. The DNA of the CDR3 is TGTGCCAGCAGTTACTCGACAGGGGAGGCCTCCTACGAGCAGTACTTC.

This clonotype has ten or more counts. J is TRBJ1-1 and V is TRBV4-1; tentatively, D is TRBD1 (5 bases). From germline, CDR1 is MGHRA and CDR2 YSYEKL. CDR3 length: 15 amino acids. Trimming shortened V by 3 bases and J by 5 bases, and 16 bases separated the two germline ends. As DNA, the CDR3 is TGCGCCAGCAGCCAGGGCCTCCGGGGCCAAACTGAAGCTTTCTTT. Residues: CASSQGLRGQTEAFF.

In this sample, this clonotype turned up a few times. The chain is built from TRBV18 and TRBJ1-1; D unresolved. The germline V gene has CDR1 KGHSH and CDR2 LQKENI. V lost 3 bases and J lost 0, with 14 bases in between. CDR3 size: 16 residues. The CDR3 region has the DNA TGTGCCAGCTCACCCCCAGGAGAGCTTATGAACACTGAAGCTTTCTTT. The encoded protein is CASSPPGELMNTEAFF. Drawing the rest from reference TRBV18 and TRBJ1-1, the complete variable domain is NAGVMQNPRHLVRRRGQEARLRCSPMKGHSHVYWYRQLPEEGLKFMVYLQKENIIDESGMPKERFSAEFPKEGPSILRIQQVVRGDSAAYFCASSPPGELMNTEAFFGQGTRLTVV.

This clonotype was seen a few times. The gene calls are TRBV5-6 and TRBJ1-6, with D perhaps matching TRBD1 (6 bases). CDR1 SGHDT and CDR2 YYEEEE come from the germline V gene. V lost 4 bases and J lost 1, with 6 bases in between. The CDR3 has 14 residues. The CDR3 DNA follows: TGTGCCAGCAGCAGGGGGTCCTATAATTCACCCCTCCACTTT. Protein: CASSRGSYNSPLHF.

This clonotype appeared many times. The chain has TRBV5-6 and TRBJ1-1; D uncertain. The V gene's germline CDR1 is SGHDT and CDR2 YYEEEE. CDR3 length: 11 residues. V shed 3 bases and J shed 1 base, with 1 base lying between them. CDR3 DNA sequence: TGTGCCAGCAGCTGGAACACTGAAGCTTTCTTT. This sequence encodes CASSWNTEAFF.

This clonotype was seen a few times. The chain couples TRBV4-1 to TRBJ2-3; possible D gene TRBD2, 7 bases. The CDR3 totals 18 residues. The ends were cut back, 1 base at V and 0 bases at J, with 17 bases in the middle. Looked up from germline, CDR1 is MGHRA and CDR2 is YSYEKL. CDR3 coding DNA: TGCGCCAGCAGCCAAGGTGCGGGGGCCCTCTATAGCACAGATACGCAGTATTTT. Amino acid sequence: CASSQGAGALYSTDTQYF.

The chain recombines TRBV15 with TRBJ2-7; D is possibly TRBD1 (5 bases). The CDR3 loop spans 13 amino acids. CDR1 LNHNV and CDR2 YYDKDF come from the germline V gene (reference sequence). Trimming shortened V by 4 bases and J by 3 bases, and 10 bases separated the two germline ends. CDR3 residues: CATSIGHLYEQYF. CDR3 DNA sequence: TGTGCCACCAGCATAGGACACCTCTACGAGCAGTACTTC.

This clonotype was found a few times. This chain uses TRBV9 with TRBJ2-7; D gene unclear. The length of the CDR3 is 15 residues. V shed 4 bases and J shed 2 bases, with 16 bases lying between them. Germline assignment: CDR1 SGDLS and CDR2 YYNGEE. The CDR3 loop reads CASSKFEAKPYEQYF. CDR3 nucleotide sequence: TGTGCCAGCAGCAAATTCGAAGCGAAACCCTACGAGCAGTACTTC.

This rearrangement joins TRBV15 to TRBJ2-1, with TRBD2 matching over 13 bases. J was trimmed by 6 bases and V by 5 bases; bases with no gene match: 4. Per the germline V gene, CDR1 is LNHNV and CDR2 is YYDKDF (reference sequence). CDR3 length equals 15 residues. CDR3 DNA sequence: TGTGCCACCAGCGGGGGACTAGCGGGGTCCAATGAGCAGTTCTTC. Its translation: CATSGGLAGSNEQFF.

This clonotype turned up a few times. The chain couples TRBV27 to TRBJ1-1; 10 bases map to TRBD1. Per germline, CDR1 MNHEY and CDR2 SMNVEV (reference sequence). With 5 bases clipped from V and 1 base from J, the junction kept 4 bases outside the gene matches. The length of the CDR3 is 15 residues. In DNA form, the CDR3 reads TGTGCCAGCAGTACTAGACAGGGGGCGAACACTGAAGCTTTCTTT. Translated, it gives CASSTRQGANTEAFF.

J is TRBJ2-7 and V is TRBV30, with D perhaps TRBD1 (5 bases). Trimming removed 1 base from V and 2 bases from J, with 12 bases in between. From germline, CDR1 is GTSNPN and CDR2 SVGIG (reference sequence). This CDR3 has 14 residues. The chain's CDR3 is CAWSDEDTAYEQYF. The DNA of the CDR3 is TGTGCCTGGAGTGACGAGGACACCGCCTACGAGCAGTACTTC.

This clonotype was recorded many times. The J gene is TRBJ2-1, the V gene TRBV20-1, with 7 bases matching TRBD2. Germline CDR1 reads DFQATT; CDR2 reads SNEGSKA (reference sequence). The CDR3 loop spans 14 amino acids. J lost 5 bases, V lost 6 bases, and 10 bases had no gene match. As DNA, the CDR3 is TGCAGTGCAAGGGGAGGGGACGAGCACAATGAGCAGTTCTTC. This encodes CSARGGDEHNEQFF.